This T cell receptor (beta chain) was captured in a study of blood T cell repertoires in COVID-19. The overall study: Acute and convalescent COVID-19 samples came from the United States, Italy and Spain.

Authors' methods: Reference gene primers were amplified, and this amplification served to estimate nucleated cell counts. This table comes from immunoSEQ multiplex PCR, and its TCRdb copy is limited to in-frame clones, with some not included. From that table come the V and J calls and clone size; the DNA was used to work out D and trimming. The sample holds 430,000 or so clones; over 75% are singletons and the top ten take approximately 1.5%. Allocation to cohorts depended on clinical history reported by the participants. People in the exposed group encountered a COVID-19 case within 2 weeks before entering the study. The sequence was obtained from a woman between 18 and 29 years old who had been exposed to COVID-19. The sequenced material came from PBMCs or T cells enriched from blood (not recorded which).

This CDR3 reads CASSEVLAGRNEQFF. Written as DNA, the CDR3 is TGTGCCAGCAGTGAAGTACTAGCGGGGCGGAATGAGCAGTTCTTC. The V call is TRBV2, the J call TRBJ2-1, with 10 bases lining up with TRBD2. The CDR3 has 15 residues. Per germline, CDR1 SNHLY and CDR2 FYNNEI. The V and J ends lost 1 base and 7 bases, in that order; junction bases with no gene match: 4.